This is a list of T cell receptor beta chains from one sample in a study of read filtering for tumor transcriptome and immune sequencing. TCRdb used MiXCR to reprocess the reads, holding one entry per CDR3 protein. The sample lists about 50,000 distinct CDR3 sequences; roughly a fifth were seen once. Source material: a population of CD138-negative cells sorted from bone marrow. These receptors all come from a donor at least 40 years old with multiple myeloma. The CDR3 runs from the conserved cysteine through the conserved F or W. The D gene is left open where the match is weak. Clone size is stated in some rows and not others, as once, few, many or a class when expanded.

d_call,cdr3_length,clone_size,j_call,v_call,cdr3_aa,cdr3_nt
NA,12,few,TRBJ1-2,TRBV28,CASSLGGAGYTF,TGTGCCAGCAGTTTGGGGGGCGCTGGCTACACCTTC
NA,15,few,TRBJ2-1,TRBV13,CASSSPGRLVDEQFF,TGTGCCAGCAGCTCCCCGGGACGCCTTGTCGATGAGCAGTTCTTC
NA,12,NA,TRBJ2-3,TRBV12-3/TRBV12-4,CASGFSRDTQYF,TGTGCCAGCGGTTTTTCCCGGGATACGCAATATTTT
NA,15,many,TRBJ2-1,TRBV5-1,CASSQAGTNYNEQFF,TGCGCCAGCAGCCAGGCCGGGACAAATTACAATGAGCAGTTCTTC
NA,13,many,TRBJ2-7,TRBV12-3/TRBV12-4,CASSLGQGDEQYF,TGTGCCAGCAGTTTGGGGCAGGGCGACGAGCAGTACTTC
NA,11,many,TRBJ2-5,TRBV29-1,CSVAPSETQYF,TGCAGCGTTGCCCCTTCAGAGACCCAGTACTTC
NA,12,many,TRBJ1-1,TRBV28,CASKIPNTEAFF,TGTGCCAGCAAAATACCGAACACTGAAGCTTTCTTT
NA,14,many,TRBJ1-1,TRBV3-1,CASSQASQGLGAFF,TGTGCCAGCAGCCAAGCAAGTCAGGGTCTGGGAGCTTTCTTT
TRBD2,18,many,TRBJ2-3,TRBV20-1,CSARDVAGGTRSTDTQYF,TGCAGTGCTAGAGATGTGGCGGGAGGGACCAGAAGCACAGATACGCAGTATTTT
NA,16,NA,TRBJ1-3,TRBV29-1,CSVEVVGRGYGNTIYF,TGCAGCGTTGAAGTAGTCGGCAGGGGCTATGGAAACACCATATATTTT
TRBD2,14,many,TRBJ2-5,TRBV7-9,CASTKASGQETQYF,TGTGCCAGCACCAAAGCTAGCGGCCAAGAGACCCAGTACTTC
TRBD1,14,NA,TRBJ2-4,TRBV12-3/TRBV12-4,CASNNRDRGGIQYF,TGTGCCAGCAACAACCGGGACAGGGGGGGCATTCAGTACTTC
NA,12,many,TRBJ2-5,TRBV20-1,CSARGRIETQYF,TGCAGTGCTAGAGGACGGATCGAGACCCAGTACTTC
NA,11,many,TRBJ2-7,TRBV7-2,CASTLMGEQYF,TGTGCCAGCACTTTGATGGGCGAGCAGTACTTC
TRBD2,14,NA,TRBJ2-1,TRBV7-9,CASSWGGPGDEQFF,TGTGCCAGCAGCTGGGGAGGGCCGGGGGATGAGCAGTTCTTC
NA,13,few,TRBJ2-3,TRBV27,CASRIEGADTQYF,TGTGCCAGCAGAATTGAGGGAGCAGATACGCAGTATTTT
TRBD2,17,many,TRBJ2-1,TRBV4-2,CASSRLTSGSSYNEQFF,TGTGCCAGCAGCCGGCTGACTAGCGGGAGTTCCTACAATGAGCAGTTCTTC
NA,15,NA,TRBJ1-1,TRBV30,CAWGRPGGGLTEAFF,TGTGCCTGGGGCCGTCCGGGAGGGGGTTTGACTGAAGCTTTCTTT
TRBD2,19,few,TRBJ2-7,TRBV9,CASSATPGLAGGPTDEQYF,TGTGCCAGCAGCGCGACCCCGGGACTAGCGGGAGGGCCCACAGACGAGCAGTACTTC
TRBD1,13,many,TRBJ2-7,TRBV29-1,CSAGTGGGYEQYF,TGCAGCGCTGGGACAGGGGGCGGTTACGAGCAGTACTTC
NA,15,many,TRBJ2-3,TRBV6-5,CASSLTGFATDTQYF,TGTGCCAGCAGTTTAACAGGGTTCGCGACAGATACGCAGTATTTT
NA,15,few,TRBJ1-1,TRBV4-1,CASSQDFAMNTEAFF,TGCGCCAGCAGCCAAGATTTTGCTATGAACACTGAAGCTTTCTTT
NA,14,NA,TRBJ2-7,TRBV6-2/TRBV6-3,CASSYRRGVYEQYF,TGTGCCAGCAGTTACAGACGGGGAGTCTACGAGCAGTACTTC
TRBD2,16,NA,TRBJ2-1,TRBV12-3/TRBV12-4,CASNTLTSGTYDEQFF,TGTGCCAGCAATACCTTGACTAGCGGGACCTACGATGAGCAGTTCTTC
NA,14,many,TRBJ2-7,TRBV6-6,CASGPGTYSYEQYF,TGTGCCAGCGGCCCCGGGACTTATTCCTACGAGCAGTACTTC
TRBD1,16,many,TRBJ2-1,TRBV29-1,CSVEGGDSLPYNEQFF,TGCAGCGTTGAAGGAGGGGACAGCCTACCATACAATGAGCAGTTCTTC
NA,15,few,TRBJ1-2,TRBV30,CAGIGPRLANYGYTF,TGTGCCGGGATCGGGCCCCGTTTGGCTAACTATGGCTACACCTTC
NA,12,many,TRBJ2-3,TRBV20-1,CSARQSSDTQYF,TGCAGTGCTAGACAGAGCTCAGATACGCAGTATTTT
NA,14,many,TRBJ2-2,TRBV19,CASSISPYTGELFF,TGTGCCAGTAGTATCAGTCCGTACACCGGGGAGCTGTTTTTT
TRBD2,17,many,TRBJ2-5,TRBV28,CASSSTPGLAGGETQYF,TGTGCCAGCAGTTCAACACCGGGACTAGCGGGAGGAGAGACCCAGTACTTC
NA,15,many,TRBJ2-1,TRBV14,CASSQDVWGNNEQFF,TGTGCCAGCAGCCAAGATGTATGGGGTAACAATGAGCAGTTCTTC
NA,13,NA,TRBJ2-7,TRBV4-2,CASSQGPPDEQYF,TGTGCCAGCAGCCAAGGACCACCGGACGAGCAGTACTTC
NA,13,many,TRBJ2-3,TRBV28,CASSLTYTDTQYF,TGTGCCAGCAGTTTGACATACACAGATACGCAGTATTTT
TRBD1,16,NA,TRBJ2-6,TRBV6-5,CASSYTGVSGANVLTF,TGTGCCAGCAGTTACACAGGGGTGTCCGGGGCCAACGTCCTGACTTTC
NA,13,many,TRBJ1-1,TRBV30,CAWNPGANTEAFF,TGTGCCTGGAATCCGGGAGCCAACACTGAAGCTTTCTTT
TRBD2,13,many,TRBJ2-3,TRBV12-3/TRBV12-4,CASFGGSTDTQYF,TGTGCCAGCTTCGGGGGGAGCACAGATACGCAGTATTTT
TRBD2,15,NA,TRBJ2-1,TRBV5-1,CASSRTGTSGDEQFF,TGCGCCAGCAGCCGGACCGGGACTAGCGGGGATGAGCAGTTCTTC
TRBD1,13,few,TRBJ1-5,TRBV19,CASGDSYNQPQHF,TGTGCCAGTGGGGACAGTTACAATCAGCCCCAGCATTTT
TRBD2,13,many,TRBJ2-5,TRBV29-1,CSVVSGRTETQYF,TGCAGCGTTGTGAGCGGGAGAACTGAGACCCAGTACTTC
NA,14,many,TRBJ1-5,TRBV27,CASSSRLPWQPQHF,TGTGCCAGCAGTTCGAGGCTCCCGTGGCAGCCCCAGCATTTT
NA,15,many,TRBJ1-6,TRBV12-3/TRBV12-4,CASSLAGSVDSPLHF,TGTGCCAGCAGTTTAGCCGGGTCCGTTGATTCACCCCTCCACTTT
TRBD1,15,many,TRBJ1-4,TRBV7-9,CASSYGTVFHEKLFF,TGTGCCAGCAGCTATGGGACAGTCTTCCATGAAAAACTGTTTTTT
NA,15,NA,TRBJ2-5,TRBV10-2,CASSKGLPLQETQYF,TGCGCCAGCAGTAAGGGGTTACCCCTACAAGAGACCCAGTACTTC
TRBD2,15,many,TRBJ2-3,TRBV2,CASRGTSGRANTQYF,TGTGCCAGCAGAGGGACTAGCGGGAGGGCCAATACGCAGTATTTT
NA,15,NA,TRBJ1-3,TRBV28,CASGSPGGSGNTIYF,TGTGCCAGCGGTTCCCCCGGCGGGTCCGGAAACACCATATATTTT
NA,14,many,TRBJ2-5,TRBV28,CATLKGPGRETQYF,TGTGCCACCCTCAAAGGGCCAGGGCGCGAGACCCAGTACTTC
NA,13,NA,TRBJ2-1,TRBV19,CASRISPDNEQFF,TGTGCCAGTAGGATTTCGCCGGACAATGAGCAGTTCTTC
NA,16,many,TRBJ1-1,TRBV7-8,CASSLGTGIRDTEAFF,TGTGCCAGCAGCTTAGGAACAGGGATCAGGGACACTGAAGCTTTCTTT
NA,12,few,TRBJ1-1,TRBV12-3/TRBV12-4,CASSFTGLDAFF,TGTGCCAGCAGTTTCACAGGGTTGGACGCTTTCTTT
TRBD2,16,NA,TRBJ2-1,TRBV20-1,CSAPTTGTSRDNEQFF,TGCAGTGCCCCTACTACCGGGACTAGCAGAGACAATGAGCAGTTCTTC
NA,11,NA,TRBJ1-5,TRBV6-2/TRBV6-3,CARQGNQPQHF,TGTGCCAGACAGGGTAATCAGCCCCAGCATTTT
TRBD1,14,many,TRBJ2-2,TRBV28,CASKTGANTGELFF,TGTGCCAGCAAAACAGGGGCGAACACCGGGGAGCTGTTTTTT
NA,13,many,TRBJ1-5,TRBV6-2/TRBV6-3,CASSYQGWQPQHF,TGTGCCAGCAGTTATCAGGGGTGGCAGCCCCAGCATTTT
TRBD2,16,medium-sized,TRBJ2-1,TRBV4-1,CASSQESTSPYNEQFF,TGCGCCAGCAGCCAAGAATCGACTAGCCCCTACAATGAGCAGTTCTTC
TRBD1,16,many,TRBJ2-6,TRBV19,CASRGQGVAGANVLTF,TGTGCCAGTAGGGGACAGGGGGTAGCTGGGGCCAACGTCCTGACTTTC
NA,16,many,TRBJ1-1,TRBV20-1,CSAPKTGYGLNTEAFF,TGCAGTGCTCCTAAGACAGGCTACGGGTTGAACACTGAAGCTTTCTTT
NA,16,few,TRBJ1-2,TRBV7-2,CASSLVGYHPGYGYTF,TGTGCCAGCAGCTTAGTGGGCTACCACCCAGGCTATGGCTACACCTTC